This TCR beta chain originates from a study of blood T cell repertoires in COVID-19. Donors were grouped by their self-reported clinical history. Clones were read by immunoSEQ multiplex PCR, and TCRdb kept only the in-frame ones, dropping some. The sample holds around 140,000 clones, roughly 87% seen once. This CDR3 has 15 residues. This chain joins TRBV21-1 and TRBJ2-7; TRBD2, the D gene given by the table, was not confirmed from the DNA. TRBV21-1 is noted as a pseudogene. Sequencing input: PBMCs or T cells enriched from blood (not recorded which). This clonotype was obtained from a middle-aged woman who had been exposed to COVID-19. The chain's CDR3 is CASSKVGVRDYEQYF. The CDR3, as DNA: TGTGCCAGCAGCAAAGTTGGGGTGCGGGACTACGAGCAGTACTTC.